Presented here are 9 T cell receptor beta chains from one specimen sequenced in a study of cytomegalovirus exposure and HLA in healthy donors. Assay: immunoSEQ multiplex PCR; the TCRdb copy retains only in-frame clones and omits some. The repertoire includes around 260,000 clones, 90% of them detected once, and around 3.3% sits in the top ten. Material for sequencing was PBMCs. The receptors shown here come from a woman in her 30s in good health and CMV-seronegative.

V and J are TRBV28 and TRBJ1-3; 7 bases map to TRBD1. The CDR3 runs to 15 residues. CDR1 and CDR2 (germline): MDHEN, SYDVKM. V trimming: 10 bases; J trimming: 3 bases; junction bases outside the gene matches: 12. The CDR3, as DNA: TGTGCCACCTGCCTCGGGACAGTTGGTGGAAACACCATATATTTT. Its translation is CATCLGTVGGNTIYF.

The CDR3 coding sequence is TGCGCCAGCAGCATACTAGTCGGGTCTGCAGATACGCAGTATTTT. Protein product: CASSILVGSADTQYF. The chain couples TRBV5-1 to TRBJ2-3; the D gene is possibly TRBD2 (5 bases). The CDR3 has 15 residues. CDR1 is SGHRS and CDR2 is YFSETQ in the germline V gene. The ends were cut back, 4 bases at V and 4 bases at J, with 16 bases in the middle.

This sequence joins TRBV14 and TRBJ2-1; TRBD2 aligns across 10 bases. This CDR3 is 16 amino acids long. The germline V gene encodes CDR1 SGHDN and CDR2 FVKESK. Trimming at V came to 3 bases and at J to 4 bases, leaving 6 bases not matched to a gene. The CDR3 DNA reads TGTGCCAGCAGCCACTTACTAGCGGGAACATACAATGAGCAGTTCTTC. Its protein product is CASSHLLAGTYNEQFF.

V gene TRBV2 combines with J gene TRBJ2-1; possible D gene TRBD2, 5 bases. Germline values: CDR1 SNHLY, CDR2 FYNNEI. The CDR3 runs 23 residues. Trimming left V 5 bases short and J 5 bases short, with 40 bases between. The CDR3 DNA sequence: TGTGCCAGCAGTCCGGCCTCGAAGGAGGTTTACCAAGCAAAAGCCCACACCGACAATGAGCAGTTCTTC. Translation gives CASSPASKEVYQAKAHTDNEQFF. The whole variable domain, filled in from reference TRBV2 and TRBJ2-1, reads EPEVTQTPSHQVTQMGQEVILRCVPISNHLYFYWYRQILGQKVEFLVSFYNNEISEKSEIFDDQFSVERPDGSNFTLKIRSTKLEDSAMYFCASSPASKEVYQAKAHTDNEQFFGPGTRLTVL.

For this clone: At the DNA level, this CDR3 is encoded by other sequences in the same sample as well. The rearrangement links TRBV30 to TRBJ2-7, with D unresolved. The V gene lost 2 bases and the J gene lost 1 base, with 3 bases spanning the gap. The CDR3 contains 11 residues. Germline CDR1 GTSNPN, CDR2 SVGIG (reference sequence). The CDR3 reads CAWSFSYEQYF. The CDR3 DNA is TGTGCCTGGAGTTTTTCCTACGAGCAGTACTTC.

The chain uses TRBV6-5 and TRBJ1-5; a weak D match, TRBD1 (6 bases). V gave up 7 bases and J gave up 8 bases, with 18 bases separating them. This CDR3 has 14 amino acids. Germline assignment: CDR1 MNHEY and CDR2 SVGAGI. The CDR3 nucleotides read TGTGCCAGCAAAGCTTTAGGGGGTATCGAGCCCCAGCATTTT. Its protein product is CASKALGGIEPQHF.

Only one count was recorded for this clone. The V call is TRBV19, the J call TRBJ2-5, with 9 bases aligning to TRBD2. V lost 3 bases and J lost 5; bases outside the gene matches: 7. Germline CDR1 is LNHDA and CDR2 is SQIVND (reference sequence). The length of the CDR3 is 15 residues. This CDR3 is CASSMDSGSGETQYF. CDR3 coding DNA: TGTGCCAGTAGTATGGATAGCGGGAGTGGGGAGACCCAGTACTTC.

The chain links TRBV29-1 to TRBJ2-7; TRBD1 agrees at 9 bases. V lost 0 bases and J lost 4; bases outside the gene matches: 7. The germline CDR1 and CDR2 sequences are SQVTM and ANQGSEA. The CDR3 is 15 amino acids. CDR3 nucleotide sequence: TGCAGCGTTGAAGATGGGGACAGGGAAGGATACGAGCAGTACTTC. Translating gives CSVEDGDREGYEQYF.

The V gene is TRBV25-1, the J gene TRBJ1-1; 8 bases agree with TRBD1. This CDR3 is built from 15 residues. V gave up 5 bases and J gave up 1 base; unmatched junction bases: 6. Germline V gene lookup returns CDR1 MGHDK and CDR2 SYGVNS. The CDR3 loop is CASSTQTGANTEAFF. Written as DNA, the CDR3 is TGTGCCAGCAGTACCCAGACAGGGGCGAACACTGAAGCTTTCTTT.